This T cell receptor (beta chain) was sequenced in a study of monozygotic twins with inflammatory bowel disease. A note on this clonotype: The antigen is not known.

Germline V gene lookup returns CDR1 SGHTA and CDR2 FQGNSA. There are 14 residues in the CDR3. Study-wide results and limits: The inverse Simpson measure of TCRbeta diversity was lower in IBD patients than in healthy co-twins. With others, IBD patients shared fewer clonotypes than healthy twins did, especially with disease activity.

No T cells were sorted before total RNA was taken from whole blood. Eight separate reactions per sample served to make cDNA. TCRdb re-called the 5' RACE reads; every CDR3 protein appears as one record, without DNA. Here the sample table reports approximately 420,000 distinct CDR3 sequences. Sequenced: blood. This clonotype originated in a human donor with ulcerative colitis or Crohn's disease, or a healthy co-twin of an affected twin (not recorded which). The genes are TRBV7-2 and TRBJ2-5; TCRdb selects TRBD2, and the lack of DNA leaves this call unchecked. CDR3 in amino acids: CASSLGARGETQYF.